This entry is about one T cell receptor (beta chain). What it binds is unknown. TRB rearrangements were amplified by touch-down multiplex PCR with mixed TRB-A/B primers. Reanalyzing the multiplex PCR reads, TCRdb keeps one entry per CDR3 protein, without DNA. The sample totals under 15,000 distinct CDR3 sequences. This sample is part of a study of T cell clusters in autoimmune cytopenias. The study, taken as a whole, reports: Clustering suggested that physiological T cell clusters were missing in primary autoimmune cytopenia patients.

Germline CDR1 and CDR2: MNHEY and SVGAGI. The CDR3 is 16 residues long. TRB amplification used around 0.25 ug of peripheral blood genomic DNA. The sample also formed part of further work on T cell repertoires in aging, cancer and after chemotherapy. In that study: The full dataset contained several million TCR reads. In healthy donors, age-related TCR diversity loss mainly reflected lost richness.

The sequence was collected from a human donor in good health. The J gene is TRBJ1-5, the V gene TRBV6-5; TCRdb returns TRBD1, unconfirmable since there is no DNA. The sequencing sample was made of peripheral blood. Here the CDR3 reads CASSSPGTGPNQPQHF.